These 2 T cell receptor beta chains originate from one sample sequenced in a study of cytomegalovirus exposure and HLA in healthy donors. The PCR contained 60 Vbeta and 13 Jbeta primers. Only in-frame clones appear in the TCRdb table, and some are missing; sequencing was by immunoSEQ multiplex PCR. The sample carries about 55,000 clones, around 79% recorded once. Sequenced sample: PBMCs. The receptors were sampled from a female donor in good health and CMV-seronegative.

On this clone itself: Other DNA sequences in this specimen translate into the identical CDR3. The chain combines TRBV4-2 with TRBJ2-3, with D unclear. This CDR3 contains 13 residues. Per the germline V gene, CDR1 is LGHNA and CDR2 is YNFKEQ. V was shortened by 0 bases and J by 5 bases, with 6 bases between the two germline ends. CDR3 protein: CASSQDPVDTQYF. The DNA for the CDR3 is TGTGCCAGCAGCCAAGATCCCGTAGATACGCAGTATTTT.

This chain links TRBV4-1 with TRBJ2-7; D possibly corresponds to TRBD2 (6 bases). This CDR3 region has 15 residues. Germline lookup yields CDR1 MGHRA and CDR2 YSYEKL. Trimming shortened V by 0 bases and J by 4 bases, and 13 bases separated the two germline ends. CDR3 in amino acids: CASSQDAGSLYEQYF. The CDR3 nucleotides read TGCGCCAGCAGCCAAGACGCGGGGTCTCTATACGAGCAGTACTTC.